The sequence of this T cell receptor (beta chain) was determined in a study of T cells expressing NK-cell markers. Study-wide findings and caveats: A handful of donors carried dominant NKG2C+ clonotypes that made up about 1.0-7.0% of their CD8+ T cells.

With the 5' RACE reads reprocessed, TCRdb shows one record per CDR3 protein and no DNA. In all, the sample yields 300,000 to 450,000 distinct CDR3 sequences. On this clonotype: Its antigen is undetermined.

Germline values: CDR1 SGHTA, CDR2 FQGNSA. The CDR3 runs to 13 residues. Sequencing input: blood T cells: a sorted CD56 or NKG2C T cell subset, CD4+ or CD8+ T cells, or bulk PBMC T cells (not recorded which). This TCR was recovered from a man aged 18 to 69 in good health. The rearrangement links TRBV7-2 to TRBJ2-7; the TCRdb call, TRBD2, lacks DNA for checking. The CDR3 sequence is CATSIQEGFEQYF.